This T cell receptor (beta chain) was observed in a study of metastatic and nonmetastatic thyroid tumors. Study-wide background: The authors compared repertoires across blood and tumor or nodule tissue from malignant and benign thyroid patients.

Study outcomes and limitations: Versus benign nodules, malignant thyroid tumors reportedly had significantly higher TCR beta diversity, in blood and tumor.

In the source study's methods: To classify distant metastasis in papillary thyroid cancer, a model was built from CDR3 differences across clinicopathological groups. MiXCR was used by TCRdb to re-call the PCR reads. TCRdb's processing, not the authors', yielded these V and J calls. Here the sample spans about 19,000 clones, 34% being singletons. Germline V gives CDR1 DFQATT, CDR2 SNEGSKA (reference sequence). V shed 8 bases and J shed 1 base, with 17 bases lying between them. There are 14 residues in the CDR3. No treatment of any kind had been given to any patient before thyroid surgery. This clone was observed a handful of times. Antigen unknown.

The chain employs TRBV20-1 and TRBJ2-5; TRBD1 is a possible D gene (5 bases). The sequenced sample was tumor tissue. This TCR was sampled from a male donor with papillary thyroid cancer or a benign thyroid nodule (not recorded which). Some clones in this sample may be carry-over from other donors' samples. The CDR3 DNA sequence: TGCAGTTCTATACTTCCGACAGCCCAAGAGACCCAGTACTTC. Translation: CSSILPTAQETQYF.